This T cell receptor beta chain comes out of a study of T cell changes during pregnancy in multiple sclerosis (dated by TCRdb to about 2019). Looking at the study overall: In women with multiple sclerosis, the researchers looked at how the T cell repertoire shifted as pregnancy progressed.

As for this clone: Its antigen has not been determined. No base-level quality is on record; no much larger clone is a single base apart.

The library was obtained by the immunoSEQ multiplex PCR assay. What TCRdb holds here is the immuneACCESS table cut down to in-frame rearrangements. Part of the clones is not present; checked against another copy, under half of the missing clones reflect an unresolved V gene, and the others are unexplained. This sample comprises about 85,000 clones, 80% to 95% of them detected only once. The ten largest make up approximately 2.5% of the sample. Counted from cysteine to phenylalanine, this CDR3 has 16 amino acids. Of all the DNA, just the CDR3 is kept, 48 bases in frame from base 1. The CDR1 and CDR2 encoded by the germline V gene are LGHNA and YNFKEQ. Trimming leaves V shorter by 1 base and J shorter by 6 bases, with the junction holding 3 bases beyond the gene matches.

The receptor's source is a female donor with multiple sclerosis, enrolled in a pregnancy study. Sample: peripheral blood, taken in the first trimester of pregnancy. The chain is made from TRBV4-2 and TRBJ2-1, with TRBD2 matching 13 junction bases. The sequence in DNA is TGTGCCAGCAGCCAAGCCGGGACTAGCGGGATCAATGAGCAGTTCTTC. The resulting protein is CASSQAGTSGINEQFF.